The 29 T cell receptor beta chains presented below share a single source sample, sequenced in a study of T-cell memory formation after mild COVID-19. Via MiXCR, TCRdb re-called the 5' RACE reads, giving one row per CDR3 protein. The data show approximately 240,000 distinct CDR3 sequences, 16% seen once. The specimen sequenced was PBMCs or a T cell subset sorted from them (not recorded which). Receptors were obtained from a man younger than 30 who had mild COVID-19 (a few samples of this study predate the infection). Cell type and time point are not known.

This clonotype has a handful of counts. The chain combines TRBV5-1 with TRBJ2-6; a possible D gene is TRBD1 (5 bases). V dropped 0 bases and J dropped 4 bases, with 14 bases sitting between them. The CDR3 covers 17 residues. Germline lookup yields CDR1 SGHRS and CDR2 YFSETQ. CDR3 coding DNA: TGCGCCAGCAGCTTGGAGCCAGGGTTCGCCGGGGCCAACGTCCTGACTTTC. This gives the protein CASSLEPGFAGANVLTF.

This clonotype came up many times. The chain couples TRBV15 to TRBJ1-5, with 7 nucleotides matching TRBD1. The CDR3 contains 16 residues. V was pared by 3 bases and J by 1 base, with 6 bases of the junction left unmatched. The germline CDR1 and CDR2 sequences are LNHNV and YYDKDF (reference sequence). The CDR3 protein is CATSRTGPGSNQPQHF. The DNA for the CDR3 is TGTGCCACCAGCAGGACAGGGCCCGGGAGCAATCAGCCCCAGCATTTT.

The CDR3 bases are TGTGCCAGCAGTTACCGGGGGCCCCAGCATTTT. This codes for CASSYRGPQHF. This chain joins TRBV6-2 or TRBV6-3 and TRBJ1-5; D not certain. The CDR3 loop spans 11 amino acids. V gave up 2 bases and J gave up 9 bases, with 5 bases separating them. Looked up from germline, CDR1 is MNHEY and CDR2 is SVGEGT.

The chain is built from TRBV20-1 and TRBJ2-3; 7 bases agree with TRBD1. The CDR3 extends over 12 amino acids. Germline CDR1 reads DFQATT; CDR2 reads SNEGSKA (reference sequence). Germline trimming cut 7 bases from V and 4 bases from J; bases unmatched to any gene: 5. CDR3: CSGQGEADTQYF. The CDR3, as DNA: TGCAGTGGACAGGGCGAGGCAGATACGCAGTATTTT.

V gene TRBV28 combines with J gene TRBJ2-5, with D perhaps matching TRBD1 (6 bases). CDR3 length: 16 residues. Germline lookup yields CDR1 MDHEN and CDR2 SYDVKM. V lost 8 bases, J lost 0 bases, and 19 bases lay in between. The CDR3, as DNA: TGTGCCAGCGGCCCACAGGGACGGATGTACCAAGAGACCCAGTACTTC. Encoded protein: CASGPQGRMYQETQYF.

The CDR3 bases are TGTGCCAGTCAATCCGGGACAGGGGGCGACGGGGAGCTGTTTTTT. The encoded protein is CASQSGTGGDGELFF. The gene calls are TRBV19 and TRBJ2-2; 12 nucleotides match TRBD1. Germline values: CDR1 LNHDA, CDR2 SQIVND (reference sequence). The CDR3 contains 15 residues. Unmatched junction bases numbered 8, after V lost 8 bases and J lost 7 bases.

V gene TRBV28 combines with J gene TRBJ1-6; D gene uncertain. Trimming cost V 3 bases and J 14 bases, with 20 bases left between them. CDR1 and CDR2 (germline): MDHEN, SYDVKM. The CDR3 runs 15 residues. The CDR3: CASSFNPPQTPALHF. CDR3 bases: TGTGCCAGCAGTTTTAATCCCCCCCAGACTCCGGCCCTCCACTTT.

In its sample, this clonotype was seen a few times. The CDR3 region is CASSRTGGSEKLFF. In nucleotides, the CDR3 is TGTGCCAGCAGTCGGACAGGGGGGAGTGAAAAACTGTTTTTT. The chain carries TRBV6-5 and TRBJ1-4, with TRBD1 matching 10 bases. The CDR3 contains 14 residues. Germline CDR1 and CDR2: MNHEY and SVGAGI. After removal of 5 bases from V and 7 bases from J, the junction contained 4 bases not matched to a gene.

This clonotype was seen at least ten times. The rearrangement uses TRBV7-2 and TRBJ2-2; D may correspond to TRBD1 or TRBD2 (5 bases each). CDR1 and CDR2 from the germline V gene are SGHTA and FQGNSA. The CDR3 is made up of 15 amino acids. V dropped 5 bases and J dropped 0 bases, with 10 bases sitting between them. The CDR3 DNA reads TGTGCCAGCAGCAGGGACCCCACGAACACCGGGGAGCTGTTTTTT. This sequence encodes CASSRDPTNTGELFF.

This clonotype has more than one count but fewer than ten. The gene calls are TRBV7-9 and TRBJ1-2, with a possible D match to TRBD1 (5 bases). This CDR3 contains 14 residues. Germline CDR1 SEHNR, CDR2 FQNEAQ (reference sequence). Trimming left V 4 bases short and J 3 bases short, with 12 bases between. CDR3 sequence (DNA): TGTGCCAGCAGCTCCTGGGACCTCTACTATGGCTACACCTTC. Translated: CASSSWDLYYGYTF.

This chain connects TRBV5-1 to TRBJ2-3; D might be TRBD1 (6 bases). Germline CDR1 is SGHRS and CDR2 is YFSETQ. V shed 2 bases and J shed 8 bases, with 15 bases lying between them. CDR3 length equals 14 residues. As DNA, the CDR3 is TGCGCCAGCAGCTTAGGGCAGGGGAAGGCTACGCAGTATTTT. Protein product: CASSLGQGKATQYF. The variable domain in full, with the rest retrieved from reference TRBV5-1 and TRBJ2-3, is KAGVTQTPRYLIKTRGQQVTLSCSPISGHRSVSWYQQTPGQGLQFLFEYFSETQRNKGNFPGRFSGRQFSNSRSEMNVSTLELGDSALYLCASSLGQGKATQYFGPGTRLTVL.

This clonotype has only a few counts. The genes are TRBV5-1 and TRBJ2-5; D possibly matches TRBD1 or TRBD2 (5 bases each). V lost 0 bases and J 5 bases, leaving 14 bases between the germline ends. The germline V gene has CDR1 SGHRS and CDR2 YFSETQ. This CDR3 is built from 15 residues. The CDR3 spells CASSLEGPGRETQYF. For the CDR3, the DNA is TGCGCCAGCAGCTTGGAAGGGCCGGGGCGGGAGACCCAGTACTTC.

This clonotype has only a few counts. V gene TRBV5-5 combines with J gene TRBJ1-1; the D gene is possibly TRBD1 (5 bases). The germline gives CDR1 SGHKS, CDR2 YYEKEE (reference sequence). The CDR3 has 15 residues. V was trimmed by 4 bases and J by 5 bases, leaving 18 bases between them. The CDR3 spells CASSHGQGSWTEAFF. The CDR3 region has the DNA TGTGCCAGCAGCCACGGGCAGGGTAGTTGGACTGAAGCTTTCTTT.

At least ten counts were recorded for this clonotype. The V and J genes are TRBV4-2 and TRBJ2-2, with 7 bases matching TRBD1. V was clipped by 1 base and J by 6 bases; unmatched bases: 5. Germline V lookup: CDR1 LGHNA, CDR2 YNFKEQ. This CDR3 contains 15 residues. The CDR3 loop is CASSQGHRGAGELFF. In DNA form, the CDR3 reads TGTGCCAGCAGCCAAGGTCACAGGGGCGCCGGGGAGCTGTTTTTT.

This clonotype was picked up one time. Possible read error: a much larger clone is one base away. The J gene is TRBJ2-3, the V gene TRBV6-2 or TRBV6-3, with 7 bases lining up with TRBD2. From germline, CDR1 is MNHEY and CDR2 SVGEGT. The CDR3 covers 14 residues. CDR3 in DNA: TGTGACAGCAGAGAAGCGGGGAGCACAGATACGCAGTATTTT. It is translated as CDSREAGSTDTQYF.

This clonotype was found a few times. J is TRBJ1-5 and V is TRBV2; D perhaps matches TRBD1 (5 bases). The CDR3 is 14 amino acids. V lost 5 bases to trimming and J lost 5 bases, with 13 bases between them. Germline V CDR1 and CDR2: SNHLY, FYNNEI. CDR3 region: CASSKERGDQPQHF. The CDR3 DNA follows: TGTGCCAGCAGTAAAGAGAGGGGAGATCAGCCCCAGCATTTT. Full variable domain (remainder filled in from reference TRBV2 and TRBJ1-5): EPEVTQTPSHQVTQMGQEVILRCVPISNHLYFYWYRQILGQKVEFLVSFYNNEISEKSEIFDDQFSVERPDGSNFTLKIRSTKLEDSAMYFCASSKERGDQPQHFGDGTRLSIL.

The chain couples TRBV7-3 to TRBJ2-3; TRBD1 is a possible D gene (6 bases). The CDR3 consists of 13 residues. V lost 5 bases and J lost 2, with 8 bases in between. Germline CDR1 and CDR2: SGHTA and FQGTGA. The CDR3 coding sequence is TGTGCCAGCAGCCCGGGACACACAGATACGCAGTATTTT. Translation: CASSPGHTDTQYF.

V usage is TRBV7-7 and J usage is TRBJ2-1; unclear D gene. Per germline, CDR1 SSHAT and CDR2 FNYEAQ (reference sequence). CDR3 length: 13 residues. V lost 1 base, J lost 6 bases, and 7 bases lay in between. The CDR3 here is CASSLERFNEQFF. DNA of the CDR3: TGTGCCAGCAGCTTAGAACGCTTCAATGAGCAGTTCTTC.

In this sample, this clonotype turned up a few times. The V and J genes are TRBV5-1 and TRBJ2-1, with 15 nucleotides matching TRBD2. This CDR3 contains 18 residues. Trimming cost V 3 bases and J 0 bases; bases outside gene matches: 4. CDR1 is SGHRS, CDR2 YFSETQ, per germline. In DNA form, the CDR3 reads TGCGCCAGCAGCTCCGGGACTAGCGGGAGGAGCTCCTACAATGAGCAGTTCTTC. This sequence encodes CASSSGTSGRSSYNEQFF.

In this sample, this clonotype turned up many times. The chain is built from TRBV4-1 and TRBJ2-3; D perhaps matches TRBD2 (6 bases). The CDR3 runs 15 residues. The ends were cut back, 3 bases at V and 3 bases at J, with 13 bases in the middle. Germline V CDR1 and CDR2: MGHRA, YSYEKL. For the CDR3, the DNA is TGCGCCAGCAGCCACACAAGGCTAGCGACAGATACGCAGTATTTT. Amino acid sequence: CASSHTRLATDTQYF.

Here the CDR3 reads CASSRRDRGDNEQFF. CDR3 bases: TGTGCCAGCAGCCGCCGGGACAGGGGTGACAATGAGCAGTTCTTC. V is TRBV11-3 and J is TRBJ2-1; 10 positions agree with TRBD1. CDR1 SGHNT and CDR2 YENEEA come from the germline V gene. V was clipped by 5 bases and J by 5 bases; unmatched bases: 6. CDR3 length: 15 residues.

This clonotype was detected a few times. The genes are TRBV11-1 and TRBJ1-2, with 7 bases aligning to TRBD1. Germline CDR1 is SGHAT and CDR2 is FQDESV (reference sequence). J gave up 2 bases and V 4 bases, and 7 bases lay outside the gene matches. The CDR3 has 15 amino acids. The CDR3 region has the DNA TGTGCCAGCAGCTCTTTTCTGGGACAGAACTATGGCTACACCTTC. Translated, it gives CASSSFLGQNYGYTF.

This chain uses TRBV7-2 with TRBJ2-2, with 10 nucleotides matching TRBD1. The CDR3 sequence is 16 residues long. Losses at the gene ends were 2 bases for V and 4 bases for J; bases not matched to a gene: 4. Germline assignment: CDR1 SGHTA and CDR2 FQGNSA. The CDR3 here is CASSLYGQGGTGELFF. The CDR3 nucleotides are TGTGCCAGCAGCTTATACGGACAGGGGGGCACCGGGGAGCTGTTTTTT.

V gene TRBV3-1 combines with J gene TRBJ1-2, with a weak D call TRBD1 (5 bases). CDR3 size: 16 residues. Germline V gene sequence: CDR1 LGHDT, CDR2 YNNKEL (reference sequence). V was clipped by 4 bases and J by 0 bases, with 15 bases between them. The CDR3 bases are TGTGCCAGCAGCCCCATTGGGGGGGGAGCTAACTATGGCTACACCTTC. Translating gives CASSPIGGGANYGYTF.

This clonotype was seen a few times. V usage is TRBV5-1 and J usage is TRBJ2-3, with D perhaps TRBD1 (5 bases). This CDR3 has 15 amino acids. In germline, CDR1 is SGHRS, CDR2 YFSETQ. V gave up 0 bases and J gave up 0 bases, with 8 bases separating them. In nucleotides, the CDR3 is TGCGCCAGCAGCTTGGGGGGCAGAAGCACAGATACGCAGTATTTT. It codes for CASSLGGRSTDTQYF.

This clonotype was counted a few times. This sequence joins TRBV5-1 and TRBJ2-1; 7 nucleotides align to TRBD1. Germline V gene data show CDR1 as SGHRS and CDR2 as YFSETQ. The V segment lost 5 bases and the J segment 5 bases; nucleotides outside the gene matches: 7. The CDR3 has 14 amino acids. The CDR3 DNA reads TGCGCCAGCAGACTCACAGGGGTGGACAATGAGCAGTTCTTC. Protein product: CASRLTGVDNEQFF.

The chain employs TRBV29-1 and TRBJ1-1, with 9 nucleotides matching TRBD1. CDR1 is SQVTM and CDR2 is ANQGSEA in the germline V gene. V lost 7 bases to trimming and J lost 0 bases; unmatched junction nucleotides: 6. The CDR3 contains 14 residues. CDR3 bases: TGCAGCGCCCCGGGACAGGGAATGAACACTGAAGCTTTCTTT. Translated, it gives CSAPGQGMNTEAFF.

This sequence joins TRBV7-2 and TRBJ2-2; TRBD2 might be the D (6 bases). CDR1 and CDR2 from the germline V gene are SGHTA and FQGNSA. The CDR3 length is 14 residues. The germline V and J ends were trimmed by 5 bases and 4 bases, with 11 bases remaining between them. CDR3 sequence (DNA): TGTGCCAGCAGCCCCGGAGGGGTCACCGGGGAGCTGTTTTTT. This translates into CASSPGGVTGELFF.

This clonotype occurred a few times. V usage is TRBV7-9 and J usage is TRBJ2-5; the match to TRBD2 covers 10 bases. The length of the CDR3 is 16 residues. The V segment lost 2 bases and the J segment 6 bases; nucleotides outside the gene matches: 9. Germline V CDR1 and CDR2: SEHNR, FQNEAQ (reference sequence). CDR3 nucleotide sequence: TGTGCCAGCAGCTTAAGGGGGCTAGCGGGAGTGCAGACCCAGTACTTC. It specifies CASSLRGLAGVQTQYF.